This T cell receptor beta chain came from a study of monozygotic twins with inflammatory bowel disease. Concerning this clonotype: The antigen is unknown.

Looked up from germline, CDR1 is SEHNR and CDR2 is FQNEAQ (reference sequence). This CDR3 is built from 16 residues. Study-wide results and caveats: It was not supported that a single strong signal or clonotype was associated with IBD.

TCRdb re-called the 5' RACE reads and gives one entry per CDR3 protein, without DNA. This sample's table has approximately 340,000 distinct CDR3 sequences. This TCR was recovered from a human donor with ulcerative colitis or Crohn's disease, or a healthy co-twin of an affected twin (not recorded which). The specimen was blood. This chain joins TRBV7-9 and TRBJ2-2; the D gene TCRdb calls, TRBD2, cannot be checked with no DNA. The chain's CDR3 is CASSPGTSGLTGELFF.